This T cell receptor (beta chain) was captured in a study of blood T cell repertoires in COVID-19 (TCRdb year 2020). Concerning the study at large: Samples covering the acute and convalescent phases of COVID-19 were provided by collaborators in the United States, Italy and Spain. The prospective study material was composed of cDNA or gDNA derived from T cells, B-cell-depleted T cells, or PBMCs. The dataset comprised deeply sampled blood TCRbeta repertoires from subjects exposed to, actively infected with, or recovered from COVID-19. The repertoires were released in a freely available public database meant as a resource for research on the immune response to SARS-CoV-2. Samples came from the ongoing ImmuneRACE study (first 160 participants) plus 1,254 subjects from 6 global collaborators. The sample metadata nearly always contained a de-identified subject ID, COVID-19 status, age in years and sex. Where available, HLA class I and class II types were obtained from metadata supplied by the sample provider rather than from assay-based typing. Beyond this particular receptor, the publication reports: Clinical and demographic metadata were provided uncurated, with the amount varying by source and participant.

At the junction V is shortened by 3 bases and J by 8 bases, with 14 bases in between. From the germline V gene, CDR1 is SGHRS and CDR2 is YFSETQ. Spanning cysteine to phenylalanine, the CDR3 consists of 14 amino acids. Of the read, only the CDR3 DNA is kept; its 42 bases are in frame from base 1. A word on this clone: Which antigen it targets is not known. Base qualities are not provided; no much larger clone lies one nucleotide away.

The immunoSEQ Assay, a bias-controlled multiplex PCR, was used to amplify TCRbeta CDR3 regions from genomic DNA. The authors processed their data as follows. The number of nucleated cells in each sample was estimated from the amplification of reference gene primers within the assay. To quantify the absolute abundance of each unique TCRbeta CDR3 rearrangement, sequence reads were collapsed and filtered. For each sample, productive Simpson clonality was calculated by taking the square root of Simpson's diversity index across productive rearrangements. What TCRdb holds here is the immuneACCESS table cut down to in-frame rearrangements. Part of the clones is not present; checked against another copy, under half of the missing clones reflect an unresolved V gene, and the others are unexplained. V and J calls plus clone size are reproduced from that table; the DNA served to infer D and trimming. The sample table holds tens of thousands of clones, of which roughly 84% were seen once. 4.9% of the sample lies in the top ten.

Each collaborating institution followed its own protocols to collect whole blood in K2EDTA tubes. Collaborator samples were shipped for TCRbeta analysis as frozen whole blood, isolated PBMCs, or DNA extracted from either sample type. The material sequenced was peripheral blood. The rearrangement joined TRBV5-1 to TRBJ2-2, and possibly TRBD1, on 5 matching bases. This clonotype originated in a woman older than 75 with acute or convalescent COVID-19. This receptor has the CDR3 CASSSDSPSGELFF. Read as DNA, the sequence is TGCGCCAGCAGCTCCGACAGTCCGTCAGGGGAGCTGTTTTTT. Joined to the reference TRBV5-1 and TRBJ2-2 proteins, this CDR3 gives the full variable domain: KAGVTQTPRYLIKTRGQQVTLSCSPISGHRSVSWYQQTPGQGLQFLFEYFSETQRNKGNFPGRFSGRQFSNSRSEMNVSTLELGDSALYLCASSSDSPSGELFFGEGSRLTVL.